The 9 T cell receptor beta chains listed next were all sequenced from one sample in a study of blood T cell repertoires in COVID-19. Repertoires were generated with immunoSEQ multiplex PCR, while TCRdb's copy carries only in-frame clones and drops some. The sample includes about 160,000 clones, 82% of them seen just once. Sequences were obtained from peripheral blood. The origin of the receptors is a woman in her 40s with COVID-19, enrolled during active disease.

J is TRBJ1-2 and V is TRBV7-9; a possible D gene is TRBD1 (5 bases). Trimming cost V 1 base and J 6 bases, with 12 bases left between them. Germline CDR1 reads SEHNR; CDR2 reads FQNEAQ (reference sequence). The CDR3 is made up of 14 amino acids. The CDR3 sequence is CASSLGSGVDGYTF. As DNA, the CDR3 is TGTGCCAGCAGCTTAGGTTCGGGGGTCGATGGCTACACCTTC.

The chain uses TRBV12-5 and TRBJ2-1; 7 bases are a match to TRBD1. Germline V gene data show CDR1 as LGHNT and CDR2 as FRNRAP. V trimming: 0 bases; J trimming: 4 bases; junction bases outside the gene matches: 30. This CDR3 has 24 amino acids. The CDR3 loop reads CASGLVLKPPTGVIASSPYNEQFF. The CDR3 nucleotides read TGTGCTAGTGGTTTGGTACTAAAGCCCCCCACAGGGGTGATAGCGAGTAGCCCTTACAATGAGCAGTTCTTC.

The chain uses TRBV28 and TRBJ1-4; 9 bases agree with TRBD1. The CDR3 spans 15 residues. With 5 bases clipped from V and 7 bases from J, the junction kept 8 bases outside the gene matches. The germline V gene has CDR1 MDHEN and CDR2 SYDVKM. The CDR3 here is CASSIPIQGAEKLFF. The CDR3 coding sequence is TGTGCCAGCAGTATCCCCATACAGGGGGCTGAAAAACTGTTTTTT. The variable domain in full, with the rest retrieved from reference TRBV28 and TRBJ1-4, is DVKVTQSSRYLVKRTGEKVFLECVQDMDHENMFWYRQDPGLGLRLIYFSYDVKMKEKGDIPEGYSVSREKKERFSLILESASTNQTSMYLCASSIPIQGAEKLFFGSGTQLSVL.

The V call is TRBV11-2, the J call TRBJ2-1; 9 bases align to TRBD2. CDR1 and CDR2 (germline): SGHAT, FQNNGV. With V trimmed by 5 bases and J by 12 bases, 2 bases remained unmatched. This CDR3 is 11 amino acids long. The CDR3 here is CASSQTSGQFF. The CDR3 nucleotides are TGTGCCAGCAGCCAGACTAGCGGGCAGTTCTTC.

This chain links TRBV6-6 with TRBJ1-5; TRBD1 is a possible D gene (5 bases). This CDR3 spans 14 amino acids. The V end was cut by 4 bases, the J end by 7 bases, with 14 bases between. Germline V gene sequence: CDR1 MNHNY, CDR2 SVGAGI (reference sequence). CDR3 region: CASSSLGGDQPQHF. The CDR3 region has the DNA TGTGCCAGCAGTTCATTGGGGGGTGACCAGCCCCAGCATTTT.

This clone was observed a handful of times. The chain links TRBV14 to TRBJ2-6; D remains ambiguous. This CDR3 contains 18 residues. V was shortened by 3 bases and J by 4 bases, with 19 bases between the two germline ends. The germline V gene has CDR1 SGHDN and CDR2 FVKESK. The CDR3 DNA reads TGTGCCAGCAGCCAGTACCATCGGCTAAGGAGCGGGGCCAACGTCCTGACTTTC. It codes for CASSQYHRLRSGANVLTF.

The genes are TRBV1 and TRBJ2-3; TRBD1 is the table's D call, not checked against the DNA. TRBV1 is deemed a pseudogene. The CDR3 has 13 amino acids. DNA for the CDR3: TGCACCAGCAGCACCACAGGGGCAGATACGCAGTATTTT. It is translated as CTSSTTGADTQYF.

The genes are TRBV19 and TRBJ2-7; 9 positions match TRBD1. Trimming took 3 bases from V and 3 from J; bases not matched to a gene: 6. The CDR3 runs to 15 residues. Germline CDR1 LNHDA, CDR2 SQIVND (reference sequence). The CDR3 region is CASSISGTGIYEQYF. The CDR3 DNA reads TGTGCCAGTAGTATTTCCGGGACAGGGATCTACGAGCAGTACTTC.

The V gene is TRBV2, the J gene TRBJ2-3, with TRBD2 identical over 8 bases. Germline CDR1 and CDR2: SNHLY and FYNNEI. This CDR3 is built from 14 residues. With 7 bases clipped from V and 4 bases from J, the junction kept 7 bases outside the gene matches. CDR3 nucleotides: TGTGCCAGCAACAGCGGGAGAGGTGCAGATACGCAGTATTTT. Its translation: CASNSGRGADTQYF.